Sequencing of this T cell receptor (beta chain) was carried out in a study of T cell responses to AZD1222 COVID-19 vaccine. Points from the study as a whole: Donor demographics were predominantly white British with a female majority; clonal diversity may be underestimated. Repertoire samples came only from after the peak T cell response.

Trimming pared 2 bases from V and 5 bases from J, leaving 18 bases between. The CDR3 runs 15 residues. Per germline, CDR1 GTSNPN and CDR2 SVGIG (reference sequence). Comment on this clone: The antigen is not known.

Clones were read by immunoSEQ multiplex PCR, and TCRdb kept only the in-frame ones, dropping some. Found here are some 120,000 clones, 80% to 95% of them singletons; the top ten hold approximately 1%. The sequence came from an adult in good health. The chain links TRBV30 to TRBJ1-2; D uncertain. This specimen was peripheral blood, taken on day 0 of AZD1222 vaccination. The CDR3: CAWSKHLLRVYGYTF. The DNA for the CDR3 is TGTGCCTGGAGTAAACACCTATTGAGGGTATATGGCTACACCTTC.